A single sample is the source of the 28 T cell receptor beta chains below, sequenced in a study of shared clonotypes between healthy human individuals (dated by TCRdb to the early 2020s). The receptor library was made with the immunoSEQ multiplex PCR assay. TCRdb mirrors the immuneACCESS table, restricted to in-frame sequences. Some clones are absent from its copies; in checked studies, under half trace to an unresolved V gene, and the reason for the others is unknown. The sample yields millions of clones; over 85% were counted once. Around 0.14% of the sample comes from the top ten. The sequenced sample consisted of naive CD4+ T cells sorted from blood. The label giving this sample's cell subset or site can be read as: CD45RA+ positively selected. These receptors originate from a man between 18 and 29 years old in good health.

The chain couples TRBV9 to TRBJ2-1; D might be TRBD1 (6 bases). Germline CDR1 SGDLS, CDR2 YYNGEE. Between the trimmed V and J ends, which lost 4 bases and 4 bases, there was a span of 15 bases. The CDR3 has 15 residues. The DNA for the CDR3 is TGTGCCAGCAGCCAGGGGATAGCAGATTACAATGAGCAGTTCTTC. This encodes CASSQGIADYNEQFF.

The chain combines TRBV6-6 with TRBJ2-3, with D unclear. V dropped 6 bases and J dropped 0 bases, with 16 bases sitting between them. CDR1 is MNHNY and CDR2 is SVGAGI in the germline V gene (reference sequence). The CDR3 runs 16 residues. The CDR3 bases are TGTGCCAGCAGCCCCCCCTTGACACTTAGCACAGATACGCAGTATTTT. Translating gives CASSPPLTLSTDTQYF.

This clone was seen just once. CDR3 region: CASSPRDTQNSPLHF. DNA for the CDR3: TGTGCCAGCTCACCCAGGGACACCCAAAATTCACCCCTCCACTTT. The chain couples TRBV18 to TRBJ1-6; TRBD1 might be the D (6 bases). V was cut by 3 bases and J by 7 bases, with 13 bases left in between. The CDR3 loop spans 15 amino acids. CDR1 and CDR2 from the germline V gene are KGHSH and LQKENI.

To note about this clone: Within the sample, other DNA sequences also encode this same CDR3. This chain joins TRBV6-1 and TRBJ1-2; TRBD1 is a possible D gene (5 bases). This CDR3 is 12 amino acids long. Germline values: CDR1 MNHNS, CDR2 SASEGT. The V end lost 4 bases, the J end lost 7 bases, and 10 bases lay between the germline ends. The CDR3 nucleotides are TGTGCCAGCAGTGCCGGGGCAGGTGGCTACACCTTC. Amino acid sequence: CASSAGAGGYTF.

This clone was counted a single time. This rearrangement joins TRBV30 to TRBJ2-5; tentative D call: TRBD1 (7 bases). The J call is uncertain, as TRBJ2-7 better fits the DNA end. The CDR3 is 15 residues long. Germline-derived CDR1 and CDR2 are GTSNPN and SVGIG (reference sequence). In DNA form, the CDR3 reads TGTGCCTGGAGTATTCCAGGGGGGCGGACCTACGAGCAGTACTTC. Amino acids: CAWSIPGGRTYEQYF.

J is TRBJ1-3 and V is TRBV7-2; 8 bases line up with TRBD1. Germline-derived CDR1 and CDR2 are SGHTA and FQGNSA. The CDR3 totals 19 residues. V was clipped by 5 bases and J by 4 bases; unmatched bases: 19. The CDR3 DNA follows: TGTGCCAGCAGCCAGACTTCCCGGGCAGGGGGCATTGGAGGAAACACCATATATTTT. It encodes CASSQTSRAGGIGGNTIYF.

The genes are TRBV21-1 and TRBJ1-4. TRBV21-1 is listed as a pseudogene. The CDR3 is 11 residues long. The CDR3: CASSSNEKLFF. Here the CDR3 DNA reads TGTGCCAGCAGCAGTAATGAAAAACTGTTTTTT.

This chain connects TRBV19 to TRBJ2-5; tentatively, D is TRBD2 (5 bases). There are 17 residues in the CDR3. Trimming left V 6 bases short and J 1 base short, with 21 bases between. Germline assignment: CDR1 LNHDA and CDR2 SQIVND (reference sequence). The chain's CDR3 is CASSAPRGLGSQETQYF. In DNA, the CDR3 is TGTGCCAGTAGCGCCCCGCGAGGGCTGGGGAGCCAAGAGACCCAGTACTTC.

V and J are TRBV11-2 and TRBJ1-2; D is undetermined. The V gene's germline CDR1 is SGHAT and CDR2 FQNNGV. The CDR3 is 13 amino acids. V was pared by 3 bases and J by 5 bases, with 10 bases between. CDR3: CASSFERAYGYTF. CDR3 sequence (DNA): TGTGCCAGCAGCTTTGAAAGGGCGTATGGCTACACCTTC.

The V gene is TRBV7-8, the J gene TRBJ2-5; D might be TRBD1 or TRBD2, each matching 5 bases. V shed 5 bases and J shed 7 bases, with 8 bases lying between them. Per germline, CDR1 SGHVS and CDR2 FQNEAQ. The CDR3 consists of 11 residues. The CDR3 here is CASSVGGTQYF. CDR3 bases: TGTGCCAGCAGCGTTGGGGGGACCCAGTACTTC.

The V and J genes are TRBV2 and TRBJ2-7; 9 bases are a match to TRBD1. The CDR3 is made up of 15 amino acids. V was pared by 4 bases and J by 2 bases, with 6 bases of the junction left unmatched. Germline loops: CDR1 SNHLY, CDR2 FYNNEI. CDR3 residues: CASSAGTGPAYEQYF. The CDR3 DNA reads TGTGCCAGCAGTGCGGGGACAGGGCCCGCCTACGAGCAGTACTTC.

V gene TRBV7-2 combines with J gene TRBJ2-1; TRBD1 aligns across 10 bases. Germline assignment: CDR1 SGHTA and CDR2 FQGNSA. J gave up 8 bases and V 4 bases, and 8 bases lay outside the gene matches. This CDR3 contains 15 residues. CDR3 sequence: CASSSPGQGHHEQFF. The CDR3 DNA follows: TGTGCCAGCAGCTCTCCGGGACAGGGGCACCATGAGCAGTTCTTC. The variable domain in full, with the rest retrieved from reference TRBV7-2 and TRBJ2-1, is GAGVSQSPSNKVTEKGKDVELRCDPISGHTALYWYRQSLGQGLEFLIYFQGNSAPDKSGLPSDRFSAERTGGSVSTLTIQRTQQEDSAVYLCASSSPGQGHHEQFFGPGTRLTVL.

The rearrangement links TRBV10-3 to TRBJ2-2, with a tentative D call TRBD2 (5 bases). The CDR3 has 12 amino acids. The ends were cut back, 6 bases at V and 3 bases at J, with 5 bases in the middle. The germline V gene has CDR1 ENHRY and CDR2 SYGVKD. DNA of the CDR3: TGTGCCATCAGGAGGGACACCGGGGAGCTGTTTTTT. This gives the protein CAIRRDTGELFF.

The chain couples TRBV7-9 to TRBJ2-5; D is possibly TRBD2 (6 bases). Germline V gene sequence: CDR1 SEHNR, CDR2 FQNEAQ (reference sequence). Trimming left V 2 bases short and J 1 base short, with 8 bases between. The CDR3 loop spans 14 amino acids. The DNA of the CDR3 is TGTGCCAGCAGCTTATGGGGGGTCCAAGAGACCCAGTACTTC. Its translation: CASSLWGVQETQYF.

This clone was observed once. The chain recombines TRBV19 with TRBJ1-5; D unresolved. V was cut by 3 bases and J by 3 bases, with 12 bases left in between. Germline V gives CDR1 LNHDA, CDR2 SQIVND (reference sequence). The CDR3 is 15 amino acids. The CDR3: CASSIWSGDNQPQHF. CDR3 nucleotides: TGTGCCAGTAGTATTTGGTCCGGAGACAATCAGCCCCAGCATTTT.

The gene calls are TRBV11-2 and TRBJ2-1; D is unclear. The CDR3 contains 14 residues. Germline V gene data show CDR1 as SGHAT and CDR2 as FQNNGV. The V gene lost 5 bases and the J gene lost 4 bases, with 12 bases spanning the gap. The CDR3 region has the DNA TGTGCCAGCAGCCCCATGCCGCAATACAATGAGCAGTTCTTC. Its protein product is CASSPMPQYNEQFF.

The genes are TRBV6-1 and TRBJ2-2; TRBD1 is a possible D gene (5 bases). V was pared by 8 bases and J by 4 bases, with 11 bases between. Germline V lookup: CDR1 MNHNS, CDR2 SASEGT. The CDR3 covers 13 residues. The CDR3 sequence is CASRPRVTGELFF. CDR3 DNA sequence: TGTGCCAGCCGGCCCAGGGTCACCGGGGAGCTGTTTTTT.

This clone was recorded a few times. The CDR3 protein is CASRYVNQPQHF. The CDR3 DNA follows: TGTGCCAGCAGATACGTCAATCAGCCCCAGCATTTT. The chain carries TRBV2 and TRBJ1-5, with D unclear. Per germline, CDR1 SNHLY and CDR2 FYNNEI. Between the trimmed V and J ends, which lost 6 bases and 3 bases, there was a span of 6 bases. The CDR3 covers 12 residues.

CDR3 sequence: CATTEGSQRGTGELFF. The CDR3 DNA is TGTGCCACCACGGAGGGGTCACAAAGGGGCACCGGGGAGCTGTTTTTT. The gene calls are TRBV19 and TRBJ2-2; D is perhaps TRBD2 (6 bases). This CDR3 is built from 16 residues. Germline V gene lookup returns CDR1 LNHDA and CDR2 SQIVND (reference sequence). V shed 10 bases and J shed 4 bases, with 22 bases lying between them.

The rearrangement joins TRBV30 to TRBJ2-3, with D possibly being TRBD2 (5 bases). The V gene's germline CDR1 is GTSNPN and CDR2 SVGIG (reference sequence). Trimming shortened V by 2 bases and J by 7 bases, and 13 bases separated the two germline ends. The CDR3 is 13 residues long. The CDR3 here is CAWSLAAGNTQYF. The CDR3 coding sequence is TGTGCCTGGAGTCTTGCCGCCGGGAATACGCAGTATTTT.

This chain uses TRBV7-2 with TRBJ2-2, with D perhaps TRBD2 (6 bases). The CDR3 runs 15 residues. Between the trimmed V and J ends, which lost 5 bases and 1 base, there was a span of 11 bases. Germline-derived CDR1 and CDR2 are SGHTA and FQGNSA. The CDR3 bases are TGTGCCAGCAGCCCCGGAGGGATGAACACCGGGGAGCTGTTTTTT. It is translated as CASSPGGMNTGELFF.

V and J are TRBV9 and TRBJ2-3, with D perhaps matching TRBD2 (5 bases). Trimming pared 0 bases from V and 0 bases from J, leaving 14 bases between. Germline CDR1 is SGDLS and CDR2 is YYNGEE. This CDR3 spans 17 amino acids. CDR3 bases: TGTGCCAGCAGCGTAGCTTCCGCGCGGACTAGCACAGATACGCAGTATTTT. It translates to CASSVASARTSTDTQYF.

V and J are TRBV5-8 and TRBJ1-2; 10 bases line up with TRBD1. Germline CDR1 SGHTS, CDR2 YDEGEE. This CDR3 spans 19 amino acids. Unmatched junction bases numbered 16, after V lost 1 base and J lost 4 bases. The CDR3 protein is CASSLRTGTGVPRSYGYTF. CDR3 coding DNA: TGTGCCAGCAGCTTGAGGACCGGGACAGGGGTACCAAGATCCTATGGCTACACCTTC.

This chain uses TRBV19 with TRBJ1-2, with D hard to call. Germline CDR1 is LNHDA and CDR2 is SQIVND (reference sequence). CDR3 length: 12 residues. The V end lost 6 bases, the J end lost 2 bases, and 7 bases lay between the germline ends. The DNA for the CDR3 is TGTGCCAGTAGAAACTTAAACTATGGCTACACCTTC. This sequence encodes CASRNLNYGYTF. Supplemented by reference TRBV19 and TRBJ1-2, the full variable domain reads DGGITQSPKYLFRKEGQNVTLSCEQNLNHDAMYWYRQDPGQGLRLIYYSQIVNDFQKGDIAEGYSVSREKKESFPLTVTSAQKNPTAFYLCASRNLNYGYTFGSGTRLTVV.

This clone was counted a single time. J is TRBJ2-1 and V is TRBV6-4; 10 bases fit TRBD2. The germline CDR1 and CDR2 sequences are MRHNA and SNTAGT. The CDR3 is 14 residues long. V was pared by 8 bases and J by 8 bases, with 9 bases of the junction left unmatched. CDR3 bases: TGTGCCAGCGGACCGGGACTAGCGTCGCATGAGCAGTTCTTC. This encodes CASGPGLASHEQFF.

The J gene is TRBJ2-7, the V gene TRBV11-2, with 11 nucleotides matching TRBD2. V dropped 1 base and J dropped 2; count of bases not matched to a gene: 10. CDR1 is SGHAT and CDR2 is FQNNGV in the germline V gene. This CDR3 comprises 18 residues. The CDR3: CASSLAPSTSGTTYEQYF. CDR3 nucleotide sequence: TGTGCCAGCAGCTTAGCCCCCTCGACTAGCGGGACCACCTACGAGCAGTACTTC.

The chain employs TRBV25-1 and TRBJ1-2, with D possibly matching TRBD1 (6 bases). The CDR3 runs 15 residues. Between the trimmed V and J ends, which lost 2 bases and 8 bases, there was a span of 18 bases. Germline values: CDR1 MGHDK, CDR2 SYGVNS. The CDR3 DNA is TGTGCCAGCAGTGAAGGGGCAACAGGGAGAGGGGGCTACACCTTC. Translation gives CASSEGATGRGGYTF.

The V call is TRBV30, the J call TRBJ2-1, with TRBD2 as a possible D gene (6 bases). The germline V gene has CDR1 GTSNPN and CDR2 SVGIG (reference sequence). V lost 3 bases to trimming and J lost 9 bases, with 15 bases between them. The CDR3 runs to 13 residues. CDR3 in DNA: TGTGCCTGGAGGGGGGGACCTCCCCCTGAGCAGTTCTTC. This translates into CAWRGGPPPEQFF.